This entry describes one TCR beta chain. Sequenced by immunoSEQ multiplex PCR; TCRdb stores in-frame clones only, minus some. This table holds approximately 21,000 clones, approximately 90% found once. Looked up from germline, CDR1 is LGHNA and CDR2 is YSLEER. After removal of 0 bases from V and 0 bases from J, the junction contained 4 bases not matched to a gene. The length of the CDR3 is 16 residues. This record comes from a study of T cell changes during pregnancy in multiple sclerosis. The chain has TRBV4-3 and TRBJ2-7; 8 bases map to TRBD2. Specimen: CD8+ T cells from peripheral blood mononuclear cells, collected in the first trimester of pregnancy. The sequence derives from a female donor with multiple sclerosis, enrolled in a pregnancy study. The CDR3 DNA follows: TGCGCCAGCAGCCAAGACGGGACTAGGAGCTCCTACGAGCAGTACTTC. Its translation: CASSQDGTRSSYEQYF.